This T cell receptor beta chain was identified during a study of cytomegalovirus exposure and HLA in healthy donors. Study-wide results and limits: An Asian-associated ancestry cluster reportedly showed fewer N-insertions than the approximately 690-donor mean in a later analysis. What was likely a sequencing artifact was a cluster of highly shared sequence variants.

Use of 60 Vbeta and 13 Jbeta primers characterized the PCR. Sequencing used immunoSEQ multiplex PCR; TCRdb keeps in-frame clones, though not all of them. Of 140,000 to 150,000 clones in the sample, 9.4% were seen once. As concerns this clone: Its target is not known.

This TCR was recovered from a male donor in good health and CMV-seronegative. Sequencing used PBMCs.

DNA for the CDR3: TGTGCCAGCAGCTCCTATCTGAACACTGAAGCTTTCTTT. Its protein is CASSSYLNTEAFF. The chain is built from TRBV7-2 and TRBJ1-1; D unresolved. The CDR3 covers 13 residues. Per germline, CDR1 SGHTA and CDR2 FQGNSA. V gave up 4 bases and J gave up 0 bases, with 6 bases separating them. The entire variable domain, with the rest obtained from reference TRBV7-2 and TRBJ1-1, is as follows: GAGVSQSPSNKVTEKGKDVELRCDPISGHTALYWYRQSLGQGLEFLIYFQGNSAPDKSGLPSDRFSAERTGGSVSTLTIQRTQQEDSAVYLCASSSYLNTEAFFGQGTRLTVV.